A single sample gave rise to the 20 T cell receptor beta chains below, sequenced in a study of blood T cells in healthy people across ages. Together with a sample-barcoded 5' primer, a J-beta primer mix was included in a second PCR lasting roughly 6 to 12 cycles. Each CDR3 protein gets one entry after TCRdb re-called the 5' RACE reads with MiXCR. Here the sample spans fewer than 2 million distinct CDR3 sequences, 30% to 40% being singletons. Specimen: blood. The receptor set was obtained from a human donor in good health.

With respect to this clonotype: One end of the junction does not line up with germline, which may come from a read error. The CDR3, as DNA: TGTGCCGGCAGTTACTCGACCTGGGATACGCAGTATTTT. Translation gives CAGSYSTWDTQYF. This chain connects TRBV6-6 to TRBJ2-3, with unresolved D. The V gene's germline CDR1 is MNHNY and CDR2 SVGAGI (reference sequence). The CDR3 has 13 residues.

The chain recombines TRBV5-8 with TRBJ2-3; the D gene is possibly TRBD1 (6 bases). V shed 4 bases and J shed 7 bases, with 16 bases lying between them. CDR1 and CDR2 (germline): SGHTS, YDEGEE. The CDR3 sequence is 14 residues long. In nucleotides, the CDR3 is TGTGCCAGCAGCCTGGTGACCGGACAGCATACGCAGTATTTT. This translates into CASSLVTGQHTQYF.

J is TRBJ2-2 and V is TRBV5-1; the match to TRBD2 covers 7 bases. This CDR3 is built from 16 residues. The germline gives CDR1 SGHRS, CDR2 YFSETQ. Losses at the gene ends were 4 bases for V and 0 bases for J; bases not matched to a gene: 6. The CDR3 DNA follows: TGCGCCAGCAGCGCCCTAGGACTAGCGAACACCGGGGAGCTGTTTTTT. Translation: CASSALGLANTGELFF.

The chain employs TRBV7-9 and TRBJ2-1, with 10 nucleotides matching TRBD2. The CDR3 runs 18 residues. Germline CDR1 SEHNR, CDR2 FQNEAQ (reference sequence). Trimming removed 5 bases from V and 6 bases from J; junction bases left unmatched: 16. The CDR3 coding sequence is TGTGCCAGCAGCCCCAGGGTAGCGGGGGGCGCTACTCGCAATGAGCAGTTCTTC. This translates into CASSPRVAGGATRNEQFF.

This chain connects TRBV3-1 to TRBJ2-3, with D possibly TRBD1 on 6 matching bases. Germline CDR1 and CDR2: LGHDT and YNNKEL (reference sequence). The ends were cut back, 1 base at V and 2 bases at J, with 13 bases in the middle. The CDR3 is made up of 16 amino acids. The CDR3 loop is CASSQGYGGFTDTQYF. The CDR3 DNA sequence: TGTGCCAGCAGCCAAGGTTATGGGGGCTTCACAGATACGCAGTATTTT.

The J gene is TRBJ1-2, the V gene TRBV20-1, with D possibly matching TRBD1 (5 bases). The length of the CDR3 is 13 residues. The V gene's germline CDR1 is DFQATT and CDR2 SNEGSKA (reference sequence). Between the trimmed V and J ends, which lost 0 bases and 8 bases, there was a span of 13 bases. DNA for the CDR3: TGCAGTGCTAGAGAGGGAGGGGCTAAGGGCTACACCTTC. Protein sequence: CSAREGGAKGYTF.

This chain connects TRBV7-2 to TRBJ1-2; D unresolved. This CDR3 is built from 16 residues. CDR1 SGHTA and CDR2 FQGNSA come from the germline V gene. V shed 3 bases and J shed 1 base, with 15 bases lying between them. CDR3 sequence reads: CASSFSGGRINYGYTF. CDR3 DNA: TGTGCCAGCAGCTTTTCGGGAGGCAGGATTAACTATGGCTACACCTTC.

This clonotype was seen only a few times. V is TRBV5-5 and J is TRBJ2-3; no definite D call. Germline V gene data show CDR1 as SGHKS and CDR2 as YYEKEE (reference sequence). The CDR3 runs to 14 residues. Trimming took off 0 bases at V and 14 bases at J, with 19 bases between the two ends. The CDR3, as DNA: TGTGCCAGCAGCTTGGATTCAGGACCATCTAAGGGGTATTTT. Its translation is CASSLDSGPSKGYF.

The chain joins TRBV7-9 to TRBJ2-7; D is ambiguous. V lost 1 base to trimming and J lost 3 bases, with 10 bases between them. CDR1 and CDR2 (germline): SEHNR, FQNEAQ (reference sequence). The CDR3 is made up of 14 amino acids. CDR3 in amino acids: CASSLGTANYEQYF. Here the CDR3 DNA reads TGTGCCAGCAGCTTAGGGACCGCAAACTACGAGCAGTACTTC. The full variable domain, in which reference TRBV7-9 and TRBJ2-7 provide the parts outside the CDR3, is DTGVSQNPRHKITKRGQNVTFRCDPISEHNRLYWYRQTLGQGPEFLTYFQNEAQLEKSRLLSDRFSAERPKGSFSTLEIQRTEQGDSAMYLCASSLGTANYEQYFGPGTRLTVT.

This clonotype was found a few times. One end of the junction fails to match germline, which may point to a read error. The rearrangement links TRBV6-1 to TRBJ1-4; perhaps TRBD1 as D (5 bases). CDR3 size: 15 residues. Germline assignment: CDR1 MNHNS and CDR2 SASEGT. The CDR3, as DNA: TGTGCCTGCAGTGACAGCTTTGCAACTAATGAAAAACTGTTTTTT. This gives the protein CACSDSFATNEKLFF.

The chain combines TRBV3-1 with TRBJ2-5, with D hard to call. Trimming took off 0 bases at V and 6 bases at J, with 2 bases between the two ends. Germline CDR1 is LGHDT and CDR2 is YNNKEL (reference sequence). This CDR3 is built from 11 residues. In DNA form, the CDR3 reads TGTGCCAGCAGCCAAGAGAAGACCCAGTACTTC. Residues: CASSQEKTQYF.

This clonotype was detected only a few times. V is TRBV7-9 and J is TRBJ2-1; D is perhaps TRBD1 (6 bases). Trimming left V 3 bases short and J 0 bases short, with 9 bases between. Germline lookup yields CDR1 SEHNR and CDR2 FQNEAQ (reference sequence). The CDR3 runs to 15 residues. The chain's CDR3 is CASSFGQNSYNEQFF. As DNA, the CDR3 is TGTGCCAGCAGCTTCGGACAGAACTCCTACAATGAGCAGTTCTTC.

In regard to this clonotype: Being one base from a much bigger clone, this may be a read error. The chain links TRBV7-2 to TRBJ1-5, with TRBD1 matching over 8 bases. Germline CDR1 reads SGHTA; CDR2 reads FQGNSA. The CDR3 runs 15 residues. CDR3: CAGSFRTGSNQPQHF. DNA of the CDR3: TGTGCCGGCAGCTTTCGGACAGGGAGCAATCAGCCCCAGCATTTT. The full variable domain, rest sourced from reference TRBV7-2 and TRBJ1-5, is GAGVSQSPSNKVTEKGKDVELRCDPISGHTALYWYRQSLGQGLEFLIYFQGNSAPDKSGLPSDRFSAERTGGSVSTLTIQRTQQEDSAVYLCAGSFRTGSNQPQHFGDGTRLSIL.

V gene TRBV14 combines with J gene TRBJ1-1; 9 positions match TRBD1. The CDR3 is 16 amino acids. With 0 bases clipped from V and 3 bases from J, the junction kept 5 bases outside the gene matches. The germline gives CDR1 SGHDN, CDR2 FVKESK. In nucleotides, the CDR3 is TGTGCCAGCAGCCAAGAGTTGGGACAGGGTGACACTGAAGCTTTCTTT. This sequence encodes CASSQELGQGDTEAFF. Combining the CDR3 with reference TRBV14 and TRBJ1-1 gives the whole variable domain EAGVTQFPSHSVIEKGQTVTLRCDPISGHDNLYWYRRVMGKEIKFLLHFVKESKQDESGMPNNRFLAERTGGTYSTLKVQPAELEDSGVYFCASSQELGQGDTEAFFGQGTRLTVV.

This clonotype was picked up a small number of times. The V and J genes are TRBV20-1 and TRBJ2-4, with TRBD2 matching over 10 bases. V shed 6 bases, J shed 13 bases, and the junction held 15 bases outside the gene matches. This CDR3 contains 14 residues. Germline V lookup: CDR1 DFQATT, CDR2 SNEGSKA (reference sequence). CDR3 DNA: TGCAGTGCAAGCGCAAGCGGGGGGGCCGATGAGCAGTACTTC. Translating it yields CSASASGGADEQYF.

V gene TRBV7-9 combines with J gene TRBJ1-6, with TRBD1 identical over 7 bases. Unmatched junction bases numbered 9, after V lost 6 bases and J lost 7 bases. The CDR3 covers 15 residues. Germline CDR1 reads SEHNR; CDR2 reads FQNEAQ (reference sequence). The CDR3 DNA is TGTGCCAGCAGGGCCGGGACAGTAACGAATTCACCCCTCCACTTT. Its translation: CASRAGTVTNSPLHF. Variable domain in full (rest from reference TRBV7-9 and TRBJ1-6): DTGVSQNPRHKITKRGQNVTFRCDPISEHNRLYWYRQTLGQGPEFLTYFQNEAQLEKSRLLSDRFSAERPKGSFSTLEIQRTEQGDSAMYLCASRAGTVTNSPLHFGNGTRLTVT.

The J gene is TRBJ1-5, the V gene TRBV7-8; 9 bases map to TRBD1. Germline V CDR1 and CDR2: SGHVS, FQNEAQ. The CDR3 contains 17 residues. The V gene end was trimmed by 5 bases and the J gene end by 2 bases; junction bases not matched to a gene: 10. The CDR3 DNA is TGTGCCAGCAGCGCCCGACAGGGGGTAATTGGCAATCAGCCCCAGCATTTT. Its translation: CASSARQGVIGNQPQHF. Supplemented by reference TRBV7-8 and TRBJ1-5, the full variable domain reads GAGVSQSPRYKVAKRGQDVALRCDPISGHVSLFWYQQALGQGPEFLTYFQNEAQLDKSGLPSDRFFAERPEGSVSTLKIQRTQQEDSAVYLCASSARQGVIGNQPQHFGDGTRLSIL.

There are a few counts of this clonotype. V and J are TRBV21-1 and TRBJ2-7; the table's TRBD1 call for D was not verified on the DNA. TRBV21-1 is listed as a pseudogene. CDR3 size: 17 residues. Written as DNA, the CDR3 is TGTGCCAGCAGCGGGGTGGAGATAAGGACAGCAGCGTACGAGCAGTACTTC. This codes for CASSGVEIRTAAYEQYF.

This clonotype has at least ten counts. The chain has TRBV6-5 and TRBJ1-2, with unresolved D. Trimming stripped 0 bases from V and 8 bases from J, with 10 bases between. The CDR3 runs to 13 residues. Looked up from germline, CDR1 is MNHEY and CDR2 is SVGAGI. As DNA, the CDR3 is TGTGCCAGCAGTTACTCGGAGGGTTACGGCTACACCTTC. It is translated as CASSYSEGYGYTF.

The chain joins TRBV20-1 to TRBJ1-1; the D is unclear. V was shortened by 3 bases and J by 2 bases, with 19 bases between the two germline ends. The V gene's germline CDR1 is DFQATT and CDR2 SNEGSKA (reference sequence). The CDR3 is 16 residues long. The DNA for the CDR3 is TGCAGTGCTAGCCCCCTCTTTACCTTGGGAAACACTGAAGCTTTCTTT. It translates to CSASPLFTLGNTEAFF.